Within the sample, the clone carrying this TCR beta chain is medium-sized (0.01 to 0.1%). Its antigen is unknown. These data are taken from a study of T cells in Graves' hyperthyroidism and ophthalmopathy. Study results and caveats: Expanded thyroid clonotypes (above 0.001) were mostly also found in blood.

Using RNA transcripts as the source, TCR beta CDR3 regions were amplified. The HTBI primer set drove a first-round RT-PCR of the TCR CDR3. One entry per CDR3 protein, called by TCRdb with MiXCR from the multiplex PCR reads. Counted here are about 35,000 distinct CDR3 sequences, around half occurring once; the ten biggest clones make up roughly 6.4%. Clinical symptoms, serum thyroxine, TRAb, thyroid ultrasound and orbital computed tomography established diagnosis. Trimming took 5 bases from V and 4 from J, leaving 8 bases between them. The CDR3 has 13 residues. Germline V gene lookup returns CDR1 WSHSY and CDR2 SAAADI.

This clonotype was sampled from a woman in her 50s with Graves' hyperthyroidism that later progressed to Graves' ophthalmopathy. The sequenced sample consisted of blood. The J gene is TRBJ1-4, the V gene TRBV10-2; tentative D call: TRBD1 (5 bases). This CDR3 reads CASSSGSNEKLFF. The CDR3 DNA reads as TGCGCCAGCAGTTCAGGGAGTAATGAAAAACTGTTTTTT.